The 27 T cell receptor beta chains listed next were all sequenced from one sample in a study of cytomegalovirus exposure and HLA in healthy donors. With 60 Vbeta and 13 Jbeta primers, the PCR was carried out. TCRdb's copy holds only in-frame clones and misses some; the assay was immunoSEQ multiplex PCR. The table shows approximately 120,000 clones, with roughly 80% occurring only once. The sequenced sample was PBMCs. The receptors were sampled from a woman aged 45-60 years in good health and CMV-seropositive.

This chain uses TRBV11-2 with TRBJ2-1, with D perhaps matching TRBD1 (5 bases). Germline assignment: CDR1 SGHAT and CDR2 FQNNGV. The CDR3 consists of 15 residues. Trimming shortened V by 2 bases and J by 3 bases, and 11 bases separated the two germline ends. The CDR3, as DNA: TGTGCCAGCAGCTTACTAGGGGCCCGCTACAATGAGCAGTTCTTC. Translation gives CASSLLGARYNEQFF.

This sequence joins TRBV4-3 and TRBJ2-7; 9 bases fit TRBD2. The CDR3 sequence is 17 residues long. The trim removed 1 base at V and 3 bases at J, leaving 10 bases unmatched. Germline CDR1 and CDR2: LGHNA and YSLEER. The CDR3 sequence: CASSQVVSGSFNYEQYF. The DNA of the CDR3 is TGCGCCAGCAGCCAAGTCGTTAGCGGGAGTTTTAACTACGAGCAGTACTTC.

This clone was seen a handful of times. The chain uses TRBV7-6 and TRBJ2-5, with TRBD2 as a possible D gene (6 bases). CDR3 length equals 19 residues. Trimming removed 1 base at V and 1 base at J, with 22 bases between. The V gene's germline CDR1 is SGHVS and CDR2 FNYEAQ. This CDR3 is CASSLGSSGSLTSQETQYF. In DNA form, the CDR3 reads TGTGCCAGCAGCTTAGGTAGCAGCGGGTCTTTAACTAGCCAAGAGACCCAGTACTTC.

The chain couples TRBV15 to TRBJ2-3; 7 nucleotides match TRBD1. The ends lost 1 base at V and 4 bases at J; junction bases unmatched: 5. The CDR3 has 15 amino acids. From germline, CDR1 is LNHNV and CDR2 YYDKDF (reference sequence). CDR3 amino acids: CATSRVRQGADTQYF. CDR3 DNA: TGTGCCACCAGCAGAGTAAGGCAGGGGGCAGATACGCAGTATTTT.

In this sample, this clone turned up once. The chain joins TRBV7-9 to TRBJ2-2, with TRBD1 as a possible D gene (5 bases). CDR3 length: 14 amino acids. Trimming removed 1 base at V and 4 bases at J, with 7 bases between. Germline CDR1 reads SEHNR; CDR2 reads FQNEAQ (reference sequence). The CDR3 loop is CASSLEGVTGELFF. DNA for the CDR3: TGTGCCAGCAGCTTAGAAGGGGTCACCGGGGAGCTGTTTTTT.

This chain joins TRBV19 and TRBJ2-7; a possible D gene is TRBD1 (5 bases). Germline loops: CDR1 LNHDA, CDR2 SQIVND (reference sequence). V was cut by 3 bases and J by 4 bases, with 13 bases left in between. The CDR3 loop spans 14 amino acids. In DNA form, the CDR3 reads TGTGCCAGTAGTATGGGGCCTTACCTTTACGAGCAGTACTTC. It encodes CASSMGPYLYEQYF.

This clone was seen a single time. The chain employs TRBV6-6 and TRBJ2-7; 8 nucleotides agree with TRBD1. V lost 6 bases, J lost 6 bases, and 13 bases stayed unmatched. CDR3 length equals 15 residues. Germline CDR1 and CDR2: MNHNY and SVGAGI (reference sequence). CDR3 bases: TGTGCCAGCAGCCCCCCCGACAGGGGTTCACTCGAGCAGTACTTC. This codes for CASSPPDRGSLEQYF.

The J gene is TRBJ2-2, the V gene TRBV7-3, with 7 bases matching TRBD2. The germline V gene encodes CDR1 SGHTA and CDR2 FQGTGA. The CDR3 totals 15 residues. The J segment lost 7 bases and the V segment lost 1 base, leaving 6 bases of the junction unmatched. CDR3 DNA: TGTGCCAGCAGCTTAATGCCTAGCGGTTACGGGGAGCTGTTTTTT. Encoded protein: CASSLMPSGYGELFF.

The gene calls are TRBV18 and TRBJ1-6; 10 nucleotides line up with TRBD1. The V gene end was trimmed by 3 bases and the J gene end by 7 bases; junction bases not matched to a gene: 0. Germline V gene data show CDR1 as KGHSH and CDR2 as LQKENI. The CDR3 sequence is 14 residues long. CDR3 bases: TGTGCCAGCTCACCGGGACAGGGGAATTCACCCCTCCACTTT. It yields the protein CASSPGQGNSPLHF. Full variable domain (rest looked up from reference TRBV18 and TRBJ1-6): NAGVMQNPRHLVRRRGQEARLRCSPMKGHSHVYWYRQLPEEGLKFMVYLQKENIIDESGMPKERFSAEFPKEGPSILRIQQVVRGDSAAYFCASSPGQGNSPLHFGNGTRLTVT.

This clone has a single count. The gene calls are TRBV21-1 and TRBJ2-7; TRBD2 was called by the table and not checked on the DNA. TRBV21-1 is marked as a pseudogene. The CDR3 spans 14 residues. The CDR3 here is CASSKDKREGEQYF. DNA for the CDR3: TGTGCCAGCAGCAAAGATAAGAGGGAGGGCGAGCAGTACTTC.

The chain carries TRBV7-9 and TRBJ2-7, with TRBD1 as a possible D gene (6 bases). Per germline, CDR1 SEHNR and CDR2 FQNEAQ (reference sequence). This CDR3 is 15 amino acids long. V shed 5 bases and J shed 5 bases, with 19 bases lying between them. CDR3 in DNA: TGTGCCAGCAGCACTCTGACAGGTGTCTGGAACGAGCAGTACTTC. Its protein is CASSTLTGVWNEQYF.

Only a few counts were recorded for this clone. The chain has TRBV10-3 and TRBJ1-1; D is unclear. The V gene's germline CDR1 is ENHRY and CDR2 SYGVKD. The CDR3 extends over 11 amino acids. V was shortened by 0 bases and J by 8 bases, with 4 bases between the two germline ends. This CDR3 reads CAISESLEAFF. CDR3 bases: TGTGCCATCAGTGAGTCCTTGGAAGCTTTCTTT.

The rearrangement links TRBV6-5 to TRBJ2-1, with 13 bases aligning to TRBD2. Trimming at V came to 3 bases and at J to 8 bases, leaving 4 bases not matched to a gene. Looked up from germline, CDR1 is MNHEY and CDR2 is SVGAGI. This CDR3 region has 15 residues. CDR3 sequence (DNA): TGTGCCAGCAGTTATACTAGCGGGGGGGTGTATGAGCAGTTCTTC. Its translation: CASSYTSGGVYEQFF.

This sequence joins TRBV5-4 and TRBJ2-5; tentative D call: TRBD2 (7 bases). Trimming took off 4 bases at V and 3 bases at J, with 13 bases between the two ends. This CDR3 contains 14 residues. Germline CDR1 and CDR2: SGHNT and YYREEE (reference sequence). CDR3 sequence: CASSPRGGEETQYF. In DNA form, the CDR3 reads TGTGCCAGCAGCCCTAGAGGGGGGGAAGAGACCCAGTACTTC.

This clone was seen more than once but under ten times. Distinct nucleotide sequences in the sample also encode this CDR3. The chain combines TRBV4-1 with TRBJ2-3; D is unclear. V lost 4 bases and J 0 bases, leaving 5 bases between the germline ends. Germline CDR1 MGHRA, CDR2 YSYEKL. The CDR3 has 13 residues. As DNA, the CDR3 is TGCGCCAGCAGCCTGAGGAGCACAGATACGCAGTATTTT. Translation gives CASSLRSTDTQYF.

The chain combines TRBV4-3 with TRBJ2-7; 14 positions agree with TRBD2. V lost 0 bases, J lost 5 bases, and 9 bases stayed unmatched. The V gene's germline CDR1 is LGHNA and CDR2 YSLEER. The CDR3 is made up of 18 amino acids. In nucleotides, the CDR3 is TGCGCCAGCAGCCAAGATCTCCGACTAGCGGGAGGGATCCACGAGCAGTACTTC. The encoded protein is CASSQDLRLAGGIHEQYF.

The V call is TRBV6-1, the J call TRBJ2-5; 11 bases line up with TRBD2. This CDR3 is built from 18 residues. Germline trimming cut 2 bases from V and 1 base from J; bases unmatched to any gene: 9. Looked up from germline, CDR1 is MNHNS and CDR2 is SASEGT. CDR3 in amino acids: CASSEYVGTSGLQETQYF. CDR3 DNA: TGTGCCAGCAGTGAATATGTTGGGACTAGCGGCCTCCAAGAGACCCAGTACTTC.

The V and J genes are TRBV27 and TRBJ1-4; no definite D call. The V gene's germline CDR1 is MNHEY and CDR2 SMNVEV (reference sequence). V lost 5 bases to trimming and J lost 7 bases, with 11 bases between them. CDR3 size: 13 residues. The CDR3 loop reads CASSAREPEKLFF. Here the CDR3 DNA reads TGTGCCAGCAGTGCCCGGGAACCTGAAAAACTGTTTTTT.

CDR3: CASSSDLRGTGGSGYTF. CDR3 coding DNA: TGTGCCAGCAGTTCCGATCTCCGAGGGACAGGGGGCAGCGGCTACACCTTC. This chain links TRBV28 with TRBJ1-2; the match to TRBD1 covers 12 bases. V trimming: 4 bases; J trimming: 8 bases; junction bases outside the gene matches: 14. Per the germline V gene, CDR1 is MDHEN and CDR2 is SYDVKM. The CDR3 is 17 amino acids.

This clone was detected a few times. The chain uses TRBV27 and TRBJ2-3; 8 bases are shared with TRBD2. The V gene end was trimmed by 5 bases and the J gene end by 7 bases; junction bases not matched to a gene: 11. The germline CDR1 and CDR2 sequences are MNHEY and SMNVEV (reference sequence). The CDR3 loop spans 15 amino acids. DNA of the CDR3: TGTGCCAGCAGTCGGGGGGGGCCTCCCACGAATACGCAGTATTTT. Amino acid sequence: CASSRGGPPTNTQYF.

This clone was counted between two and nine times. The DNA of the CDR3 is TGCGCCAGCAGCCAACCTCGGGTAGCCAAAAACATTCAGTACTTC. This codes for CASSQPRVAKNIQYF. This chain connects TRBV4-1 to TRBJ2-4; D unresolved. Trimming stripped 2 bases from V and 0 bases from J, with 8 bases between. Germline CDR1 MGHRA, CDR2 YSYEKL. CDR3 length: 15 residues.

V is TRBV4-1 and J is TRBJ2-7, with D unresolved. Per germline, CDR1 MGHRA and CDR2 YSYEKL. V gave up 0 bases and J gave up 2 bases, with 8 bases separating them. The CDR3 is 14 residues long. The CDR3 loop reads CASSQDKLAYEQYF. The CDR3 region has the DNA TGCGCCAGCAGCCAAGACAAACTGGCCTACGAGCAGTACTTC.

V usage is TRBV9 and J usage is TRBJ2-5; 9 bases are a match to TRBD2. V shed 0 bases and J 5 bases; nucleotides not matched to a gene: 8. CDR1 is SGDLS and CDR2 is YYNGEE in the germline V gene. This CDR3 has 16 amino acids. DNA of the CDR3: TGTGCCAGCAGCGTAGCTGTTGCGGGAGGGCAGGAGACCCAGTACTTC. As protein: CASSVAVAGGQETQYF.

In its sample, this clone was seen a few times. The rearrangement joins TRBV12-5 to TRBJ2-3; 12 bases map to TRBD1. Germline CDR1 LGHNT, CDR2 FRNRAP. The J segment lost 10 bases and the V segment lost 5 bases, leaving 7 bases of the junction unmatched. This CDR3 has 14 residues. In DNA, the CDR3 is TGTGCTAGTGGTCCGGGACAGGGGGCGATGTCGCAGTATTTT. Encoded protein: CASGPGQGAMSQYF. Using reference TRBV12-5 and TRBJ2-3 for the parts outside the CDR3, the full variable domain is DARVTQTPRHKVTEMGQEVTMRCQPILGHNTVFWYRQTMMQGLELLAYFRNRAPLDDSGMPKDRFSAEMPDATLATLKIQPSEPRDSAVYFCASGPGQGAMSQYFGPGTRLTVL.

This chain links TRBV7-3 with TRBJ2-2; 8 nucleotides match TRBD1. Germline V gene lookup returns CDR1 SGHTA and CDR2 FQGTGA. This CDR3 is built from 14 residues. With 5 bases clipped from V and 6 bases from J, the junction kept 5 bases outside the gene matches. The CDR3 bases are TGTGCCAGCAGCACTACAGGGGGGCCCGGGGAGCTGTTTTTT. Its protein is CASSTTGGPGELFF. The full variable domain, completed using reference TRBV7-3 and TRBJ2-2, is GAGVSQTPSNKVTEKGKYVELRCDPISGHTALYWYRQSLGQGPEFLIYFQGTGAADDSGLPNDRFFAVRPEGSVSTLKIQRTERGDSAVYLCASSTTGGPGELFFGEGSRLTVL.

CDR3 bases: TGTGCCAGCAGTGAAATTTACCCAGGGGGCGAGGGGGAGCAGTACTTC. Protein product: CASSEIYPGGEGEQYF. The chain recombines TRBV2 with TRBJ2-7; TRBD1 matches at 8 bases. The CDR3 has 16 amino acids. The germline V gene has CDR1 SNHLY and CDR2 FYNNEI. The V gene end was trimmed by 2 bases and the J gene end by 7 bases; junction bases not matched to a gene: 13.

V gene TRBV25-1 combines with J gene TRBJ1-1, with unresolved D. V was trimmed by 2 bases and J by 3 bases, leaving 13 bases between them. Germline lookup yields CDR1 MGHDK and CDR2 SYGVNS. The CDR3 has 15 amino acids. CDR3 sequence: CASSETVPRDTEAFF. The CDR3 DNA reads TGTGCCAGCAGTGAAACAGTTCCGAGGGACACTGAAGCTTTCTTT.